The text below deals with one TCR beta chain. Its antigen remains undetermined. Qualities for individual bases were not recorded, and no much larger clone is one base off. TCR CDR3 regions were amplified from genomic DNA by multiplex PCR using the deep immunoSEQ assay. For each cell subset, the extracted genomic DNA was distributed evenly across all wells of several immunoSEQ 96-well plates, and each plate served as one replicate. For sorted subsets, approximately 190 ng genomic DNA, equal to 25,000 to 35,000 T cell genomes, was loaded into each replicate PCR. Purified libraries were quantified with a Qubit 3.0 fluorometer, sized on a Bioanalyzer 2100, and re-quantified with the KAPA Library Quantification kit. Every immunoSEQ 96-well plate was sequenced on a separate single-read 150-cycle Illumina NextSeq 550 flow cell. In the authors' own workflow: Because only junctional sequences without quality scores were contained in the immunoSEQ output, filtering matching that applied to full-length reads could not be performed. To assign V/J genes and CDR3, sequences were annotated using PyIR, a Python wrapper for IgBLAST v1.9, with IMGT germline references. Reads were removed for weak V/J assignments (E-value above 1e-6), missing CDR3, stop codons, out-of-frame junctions, or ambiguous translated residues. A V3J clonotype was defined by an identical inferred V gene, J gene, and CDR3 amino acid sequence. To compute the percentage overlap between repertoires, the number of shared unique clonotypes was divided by the size of the smaller repertoire. Repertoire richness was assessed with RTK rarefaction, the Chao1 estimator, and Recon v2.1 estimates of unobserved clonotypes. OLGA was used to compute generation probabilities for all TCRbeta clonotypes that the gDNA method yielded from a handful of donors. TCRdb obtained this table from immuneACCESS and retained in-frame rearrangements with V and J assigned. These tables miss some clones; where compared with another copy, unresolved V genes account for less than half of the shortfall, and the remainder is unexplained. V, J and clone size were drawn from that table, and D and trimming were deduced from the DNA. The sample records 2,500,000 or so clones, around 94% of which are singletons. Together, the top ten hold around 0.14% of the sample.

The CDR3, from cysteine to phenylalanine, totals 15 residues. Only the CDR3 portion is preserved as DNA: 45 bases, with reading frame beginning at the first base. CDR1 and CDR2, per the germline V gene, are MDHEN and SYDVKM. Trimming removed 6 bases from V and 5 bases from J; the gene matches leave 11 bases unexplained. This record comes from a study of shared clonotypes between healthy human individuals (dated by TCRdb to about 2020). Regarding the study in general: A couple of women and a few men aged 18 to 49 years were included in the cohort. For each donor, CD4 naive and CD4 memory were each run on three plates, CD8 naive on two plates, and CD8 memory on one plate. To estimate repertoire size and how much clonotypes are shared between individuals, the study performed deep sequencing of blood TCR repertoires from about five healthy adults. To increase sequencing depth and limit assay-specific biases, different laboratories used diverse techniques to prepare libraries and sequence TCR repertoires. Per donor, leukapheresis produced somewhere between about 0.85 and 9.5 billion PBMCs.

Points the paper makes about the study in general: Larger estimated clonotype richness was generally found for naive subsets than for memory subsets. The genetic and exposure-history diversity represented was limited by the small number of donors. When a few donors were compared, the shared fraction of clonotypes was approximately 5% for naive CD4, about 4% for naive CD8, about 2.5% for memory CD4, and about 0.36% for memory CD8. Even with the large sequencing depth, rarefaction of the sorted-subset datasets indicated that sequencing was incomplete. Only blood was sampled, and tissue TCR repertoires likely differ from those in blood. Based on pairwise subsampling, the degree of clonotype sharing among donors was expected to be affected by sequencing depth. Compared with non-shared clonotypes, clonotypes shared by all four sorted-subset donors had higher generation probabilities.

Donors were healthy HIV-negative adults with no recently reported acute infections or vaccinations. All donors were Caucasian adults living in Nashville, Tennessee, USA. CD4+ T cells were enriched by magnetic negative selection; naive cells were then positively selected on CD45RA, and the negative fraction formed the memory subset. Blood was collected by leukapheresis, and PBMCs were isolated by Ficoll-Histopaque density gradient centrifugation and then cryopreserved in liquid nitrogen vapor phase. Purity and quantity of every magnetically sorted T cell population were checked by analytical flow cytometry. Genomic DNA was isolated from every sorted fraction and measured by UV absorbance on a Nanodrop 2000c.

This receptor was identified in a man between 18 and 35 years old in good health. The sequence joins TRBV28 to TRBJ2-7, with 9 bases in between that match TRBD2. The sequenced sample consisted of naive CD4+ T cells sorted from blood. The cell subset or site label of this sample denotes: CD45RA+ positively selected. CDR3 sequence: CASSRRAGGRDEQYF. The DNA is TGTGCCAGCAGCCGCCGGGCGGGCGGGAGGGACGAGCAGTACTTC.